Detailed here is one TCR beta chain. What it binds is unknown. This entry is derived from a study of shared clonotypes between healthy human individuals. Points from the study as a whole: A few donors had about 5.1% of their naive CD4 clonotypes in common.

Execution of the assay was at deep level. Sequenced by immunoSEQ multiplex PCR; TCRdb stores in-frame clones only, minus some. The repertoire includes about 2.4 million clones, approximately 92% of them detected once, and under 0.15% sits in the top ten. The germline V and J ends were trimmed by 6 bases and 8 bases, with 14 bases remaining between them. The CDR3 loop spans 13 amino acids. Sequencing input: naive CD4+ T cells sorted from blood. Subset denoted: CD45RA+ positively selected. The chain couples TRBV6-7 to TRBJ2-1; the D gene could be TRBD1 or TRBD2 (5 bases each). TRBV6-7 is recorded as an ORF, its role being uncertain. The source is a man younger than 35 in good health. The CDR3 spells CASSPLGVDEQFF. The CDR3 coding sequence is TGTGCCAGCAGCCCTCTGGGGGTGGATGAGCAGTTCTTC.